A selection of T cell receptor beta chains follows, all from one sample in a study of cytomegalovirus exposure and HLA in healthy donors. The protocol was immunoSEQ multiplex PCR, while the TCRdb copy is restricted to in-frame clones and leaves out a portion. Of some 160,000 clones in the sample, 73% were seen once. Sequences were obtained from PBMCs. The receptors come from a woman aged 18-35 years in good health and CMV-seropositive. The CDR3 runs from the conserved cysteine through the conserved F or W. The order of the fields is CDR3 protein, CDR3 DNA, D gene, J gene, V gene, clone size. The D gene is left open where the match is weak. Expanded clones are given a class, and other clones once, few, many or no size at all.

CDR3 protein: CSAPREDRYGYTF
CDR3 DNA: TGCAGCGCCCCCAGGGAGGACCGCTATGGCTACACCTTC
D gene: NA
J gene: TRBJ1-2
V gene: TRBV29-1
clone size: once

CDR3 protein: CAWTGGRTEAFF
CDR3 DNA: TGTGCCTGGACAGGGGGAAGAACTGAAGCTTTCTTT
D gene: TRBD1
J gene: TRBJ1-1
V gene: TRBV30
clone size: NA

CDR3 protein: CASSPVSAGVEQYF
CDR3 DNA: TGTGCCAGCTCACCCGTCTCTGCAGGTGTGGAGCAGTACTTC
D gene: NA
J gene: TRBJ2-7
V gene: TRBV18
clone size: NA

CDR3 protein: CASSENTGQGSYEQYF
CDR3 DNA: TGTGCCAGCAGCGAAAACACTGGACAGGGTAGCTACGAGCAGTACTTC
D gene: TRBD1
J gene: TRBJ2-7
V gene: TRBV7-9
clone size: NA

CDR3 protein: CASSLVVGFGREGTEAFF
CDR3 DNA: TGTGCCAGCAGCTTAGTCGTCGGCTTCGGGAGAGAGGGGACTGAAGCTTTCTTT
D gene: NA
J gene: TRBJ1-1
V gene: TRBV7-8
clone size: NA

CDR3 protein: CASSPSGGGYEQYF
CDR3 DNA: TGCGCCAGCAGCCCCAGCGGGGGAGGCTACGAGCAGTACTTC
D gene: TRBD2
J gene: TRBJ2-7
V gene: TRBV4-3
clone size: NA

CDR3 protein: CASSQDHTVAYGYTF
CDR3 DNA: TGCGCCAGCAGCCAAGATCATACAGTGGCATATGGCTACACCTTC
D gene: NA
J gene: TRBJ1-2
V gene: TRBV4-1
clone size: once

CDR3 protein: CASSLGGADEQFF
CDR3 DNA: TGTGCCAGCAGCCTGGGGGGGGCTGATGAGCAGTTCTTC
D gene: NA
J gene: TRBJ2-1
V gene: TRBV4-2
clone size: NA

CDR3 protein: CASSSRTGFSAQHF
CDR3 DNA: TGTGCCAGCAGTTCCCGGACAGGGTTTTCGGCCCAGCATTTT
D gene: TRBD1
J gene: TRBJ1-5
V gene: TRBV6-5
clone size: few

CDR3 protein: CASSPGTGNGGPQHF
CDR3 DNA: TGCGCCAGCAGCCCGGGGACAGGGAACGGGGGGCCCCAGCATTTT
D gene: TRBD1
J gene: TRBJ1-5
V gene: TRBV5-1
clone size: NA

CDR3 protein: CASSEWGLALSYTF
CDR3 DNA: TGTGCCAGCAGTGAATGGGGGCTCGCGCTTAGCTACACCTTC
D gene: NA
J gene: TRBJ1-2
V gene: TRBV6-5
clone size: NA

CDR3 protein: CASSVEGRGVQPQHF
CDR3 DNA: TGTGCCAGCAGCGTAGAGGGCAGGGGGGTCCAGCCCCAGCATTTT
D gene: TRBD1
J gene: TRBJ1-5
V gene: TRBV9
clone size: NA

CDR3 protein: CASSPSSGQGEFGQYF
CDR3 DNA: TGTGCCAGCAGCCCCTCGTCCGGACAGGGGGAATTTGGGCAGTACTTC
D gene: TRBD1
J gene: TRBJ2-7
V gene: TRBV5-4
clone size: NA

CDR3 protein: CAWNEGEGYEQYF
CDR3 DNA: TGTGCCTGGAACGAAGGTGAGGGCTACGAGCAGTACTTC
D gene: NA
J gene: TRBJ2-7
V gene: TRBV30
clone size: NA

CDR3 protein: CASSLAVGQGLWDTQYF
CDR3 DNA: TGCGCCAGCAGCTTGGCCGTTGGACAGGGGTTATGGGATACGCAGTATTTT
D gene: TRBD1
J gene: TRBJ2-3
V gene: TRBV5-1
clone size: NA

CDR3 protein: CASSPGTSGGNEQFF
CDR3 DNA: TGTGCCAGCAGCCCCGGGACTAGCGGGGGAAATGAGCAGTTCTTC
D gene: TRBD2
J gene: TRBJ2-1
V gene: TRBV7-9
clone size: NA

CDR3 protein: CASSPGARAGNEKLFF
CDR3 DNA: TGTGCCAGCAGCCCAGGCGCACGGGCAGGGAATGAAAAACTGTTTTTT
D gene: NA
J gene: TRBJ1-4
V gene: TRBV7-2
clone size: NA

CDR3 protein: CASSLGGPGQGEGPQHF
CDR3 DNA: TGTGCCAGCAGCTTAGGGGGACCGGGACAGGGTGAGGGGCCCCAGCATTTT
D gene: TRBD1
J gene: TRBJ1-5
V gene: TRBV7-6
clone size: NA

CDR3 protein: CASSLWSANTGELFF
CDR3 DNA: TGCGCCAGCAGCTTGTGGTCGGCGAACACCGGGGAGCTGTTTTTT
D gene: NA
J gene: TRBJ2-2
V gene: TRBV5-1
clone size: NA

CDR3 protein: CASSLEYGSGDNQETQYF
CDR3 DNA: TGTGCCAGCAGCTTGGAGTATGGTAGCGGGGATAACCAAGAGACCCAGTACTTC
D gene: TRBD2
J gene: TRBJ2-5
V gene: TRBV5-4
clone size: few

CDR3 protein: CASSLALGASDTEAFF
CDR3 DNA: TGTGCCAGCAGCCTGGCGTTGGGGGCGTCGGACACTGAAGCTTTCTTT
D gene: NA
J gene: TRBJ1-1
V gene: TRBV5-6
clone size: NA

CDR3 protein: CASSPSGFNPSGTEAFF
CDR3 DNA: TGTGCCAGCTCACCATCTGGCTTCAACCCAAGTGGCACTGAAGCTTTCTTT
D gene: NA
J gene: TRBJ1-1
V gene: TRBV18
clone size: few

CDR3 protein: CASSERGPGDTDTQYF
CDR3 DNA: TGTGCCAGCAGTGAAAGAGGGCCAGGGGATACAGATACGCAGTATTTT
D gene: NA
J gene: TRBJ2-3
V gene: TRBV25-1
clone size: few

CDR3 protein: CASSQTGGFSPLHF
CDR3 DNA: TGTGCCAGCAGCCAAACGGGCGGGTTTTCACCCCTCCACTTT
D gene: NA
J gene: TRBJ1-6
V gene: TRBV7-9
clone size: NA

CDR3 protein: CASSLLRANYGYTF
CDR3 DNA: TGTGCCAGCAGTTTACTGAGGGCTAACTATGGCTACACCTTC
D gene: NA
J gene: TRBJ1-2
V gene: TRBV28
clone size: NA

CDR3 protein: CASSHHTGAGDGYTF
CDR3 DNA: TGCGCCAGCAGCCATCACACAGGGGCCGGTGATGGCTACACCTTC
D gene: TRBD1
J gene: TRBJ1-2
V gene: TRBV4-1
clone size: NA

CDR3 protein: CASSYRDRGGSPLHF
CDR3 DNA: TGTGCCAGCAGTTACCGGGACAGGGGTGGCTCACCCCTCCACTTT
D gene: TRBD1
J gene: TRBJ1-6
V gene: TRBV6-6
clone size: NA

CDR3 protein: CASSVGTGGETQYF
CDR3 DNA: TGCGCCAGCAGCGTCGGGACAGGAGGAGAGACCCAGTACTTC
D gene: TRBD1
J gene: TRBJ2-5
V gene: TRBV5-1
clone size: NA

CDR3 protein: CAIGGNTEAFF
CDR3 DNA: TGTGCCATCGGAGGGAACACTGAAGCTTTCTTT
D gene: NA
J gene: TRBJ1-1
V gene: TRBV10-3
clone size: NA

CDR3 protein: CASSLNRGRNQPQHF
CDR3 DNA: TGTGCCAGCAGTCTTAACAGGGGGCGAAATCAGCCCCAGCATTTT
D gene: TRBD1
J gene: TRBJ1-5
V gene: TRBV28
clone size: NA

CDR3 protein: CASSIGTGAGNTIYF
CDR3 DNA: TGTGCCAGCAGCATAGGGACAGGGGCCGGAAACACCATATATTTT
D gene: TRBD1
J gene: TRBJ1-3
V gene: TRBV5-4
clone size: NA

CDR3 protein: CASSPPLSGGRAFGNEQFF
CDR3 DNA: TGTGCCAGCTCACCACCTCTATCGGGTGGCAGGGCTTTCGGTAATGAGCAGTTCTTC
D gene: NA
J gene: TRBJ2-1
V gene: TRBV18
clone size: NA

CDR3 protein: CASSPQTGGNQPQHF
CDR3 DNA: TGCGCCAGCAGCCCGCAGACAGGGGGCAATCAGCCCCAGCATTTT
D gene: TRBD1
J gene: TRBJ1-5
V gene: TRBV4-1
clone size: NA

CDR3 protein: CASSPRGPGGQETQYF
CDR3 DNA: TGTGCCAGCTCCCCACGAGGGCCAGGGGGCCAAGAGACCCAGTACTTC
D gene: TRBD1
J gene: TRBJ2-5
V gene: TRBV18
clone size: NA

CDR3 protein: CASNRILIGQANYGYTF
CDR3 DNA: TGTGCCAGCAACCGTATTCTGATAGGACAGGCTAACTATGGCTACACCTTC
D gene: TRBD1
J gene: TRBJ1-2
V gene: TRBV7-9
clone size: NA

CDR3 protein: CASSGQGRGGSYEQYF
CDR3 DNA: TGTGCCAGCAGCGGACAGGGACGGGGCGGGTCCTACGAGCAGTACTTC
D gene: TRBD1
J gene: TRBJ2-7
V gene: TRBV5-6
clone size: once

CDR3 protein: CASRGQGAHGYTF
CDR3 DNA: TGTGCCAGCAGAGGACAGGGGGCGCATGGCTACACCTTC
D gene: TRBD1
J gene: TRBJ1-2
V gene: TRBV7-2
clone size: once

CDR3 protein: CASSRRRAGSYNSPLHF
CDR3 DNA: TGTGCCAGTAGTCGGAGGAGAGCCGGCTCCTATAATTCACCCCTCCACTTT
D gene: NA
J gene: TRBJ1-6
V gene: TRBV19
clone size: NA

CDR3 protein: CASSLRGNTVRGYTF
CDR3 DNA: TGTGCCAGCAGCTTGAGGGGGAACACGGTCCGGGGCTACACCTTC
D gene: NA
J gene: TRBJ1-2
V gene: TRBV5-4
clone size: few

CDR3 protein: CASSWSRNTEAFF
CDR3 DNA: TGTGCCAGCAGCTGGTCGAGGAACACTGAAGCTTTCTTT
D gene: NA
J gene: TRBJ1-1
V gene: TRBV11-2
clone size: NA